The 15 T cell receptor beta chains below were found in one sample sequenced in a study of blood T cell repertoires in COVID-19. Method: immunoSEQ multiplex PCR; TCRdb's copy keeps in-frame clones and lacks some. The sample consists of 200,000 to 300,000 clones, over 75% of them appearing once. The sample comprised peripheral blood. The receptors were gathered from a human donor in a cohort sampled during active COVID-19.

CDR3 protein: CASSWKTGSGAYEQYF. CDR3 sequence (DNA): TGTGCCAGCAGCTGGAAAACAGGGAGCGGGGCCTACGAGCAGTACTTC. The chain joins TRBV5-6 to TRBJ2-7; D might be TRBD2 (7 bases). CDR3 length: 16 residues. CDR1 is SGHDT and CDR2 is YYEEEE in the germline V gene. V shed 3 bases and J shed 2 bases, with 18 bases lying between them. Full variable domain (missing parts from reference TRBV5-6 and TRBJ2-7): DAGVTQSPTHLIKTRGQQVTLRCSPKSGHDTVSWYQQALGQGPQFIFQYYEEEERQRGNFPDRFSGHQFPNYSSELNVNALLLGDSALYLCASSWKTGSGAYEQYFGPGTRLTVT.

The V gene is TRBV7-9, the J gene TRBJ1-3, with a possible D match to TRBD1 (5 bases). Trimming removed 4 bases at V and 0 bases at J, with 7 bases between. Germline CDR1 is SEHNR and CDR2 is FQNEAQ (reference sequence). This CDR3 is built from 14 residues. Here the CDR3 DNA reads TGTGCCAGCAGCTCAGGGAACTCTGGAAACACCATATATTTT. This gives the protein CASSSGNSGNTIYF. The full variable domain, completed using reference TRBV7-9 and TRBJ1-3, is DTGVSQNPRHKITKRGQNVTFRCDPISEHNRLYWYRQTLGQGPEFLTYFQNEAQLEKSRLLSDRFSAERPKGSFSTLEIQRTEQGDSAMYLCASSSGNSGNTIYFGEGSWLTVV.

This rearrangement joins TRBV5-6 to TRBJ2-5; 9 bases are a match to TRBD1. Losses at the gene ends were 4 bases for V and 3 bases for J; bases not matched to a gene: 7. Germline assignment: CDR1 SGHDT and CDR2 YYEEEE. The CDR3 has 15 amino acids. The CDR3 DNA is TGTGCCAGCAGCGGACCGGGACAGGGAGAAGAGACCCAGTACTTC. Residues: CASSGPGQGEETQYF.

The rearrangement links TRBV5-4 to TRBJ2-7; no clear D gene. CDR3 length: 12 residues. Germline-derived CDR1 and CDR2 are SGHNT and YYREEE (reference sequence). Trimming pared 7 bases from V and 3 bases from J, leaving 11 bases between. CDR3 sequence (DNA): TGTGCCAGCTTCTCGGAGAGCTACGAGCAGTACTTC. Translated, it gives CASFSESYEQYF.

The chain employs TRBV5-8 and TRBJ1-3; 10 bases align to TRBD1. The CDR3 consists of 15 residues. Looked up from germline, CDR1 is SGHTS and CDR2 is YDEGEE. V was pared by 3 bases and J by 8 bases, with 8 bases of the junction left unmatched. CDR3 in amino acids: CASSSGTGARDTIYF. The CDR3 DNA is TGTGCCAGCAGCTCCGGGACAGGGGCTAGGGACACCATATATTTT.

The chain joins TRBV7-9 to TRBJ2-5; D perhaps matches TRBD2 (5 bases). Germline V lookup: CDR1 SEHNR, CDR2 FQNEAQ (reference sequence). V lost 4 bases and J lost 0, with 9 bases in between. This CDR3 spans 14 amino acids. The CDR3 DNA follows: TGTGCCAGCAGCTCCCGGGATTACCAAGAGACCCAGTACTTC. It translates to CASSSRDYQETQYF. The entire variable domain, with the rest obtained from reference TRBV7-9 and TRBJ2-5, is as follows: DTGVSQNPRHKITKRGQNVTFRCDPISEHNRLYWYRQTLGQGPEFLTYFQNEAQLEKSRLLSDRFSAERPKGSFSTLEIQRTEQGDSAMYLCASSSRDYQETQYFGPGTRLLVL.

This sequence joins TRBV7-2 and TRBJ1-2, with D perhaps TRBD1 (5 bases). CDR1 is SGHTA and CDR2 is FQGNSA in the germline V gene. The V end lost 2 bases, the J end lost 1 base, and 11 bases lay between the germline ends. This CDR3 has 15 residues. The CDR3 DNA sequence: TGTGCCAGCAGCTTAACCAGGGTGGGTAACTATGGCTACACCTTC. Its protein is CASSLTRVGNYGYTF. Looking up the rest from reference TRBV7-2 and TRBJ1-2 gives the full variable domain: GAGVSQSPSNKVTEKGKDVELRCDPISGHTALYWYRQSLGQGLEFLIYFQGNSAPDKSGLPSDRFSAERTGGSVSTLTIQRTQQEDSAVYLCASSLTRVGNYGYTFGSGTRLTVV.

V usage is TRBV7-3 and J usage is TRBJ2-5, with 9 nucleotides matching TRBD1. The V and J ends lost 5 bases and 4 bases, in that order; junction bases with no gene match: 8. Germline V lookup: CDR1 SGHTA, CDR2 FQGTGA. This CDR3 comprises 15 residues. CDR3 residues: CASSRSTGGVETQYF. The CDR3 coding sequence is TGTGCCAGCAGCCGTAGCACAGGGGGCGTAGAGACCCAGTACTTC. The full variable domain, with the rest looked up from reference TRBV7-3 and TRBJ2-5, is GAGVSQTPSNKVTEKGKYVELRCDPISGHTALYWYRQSLGQGPEFLIYFQGTGAADDSGLPNDRFFAVRPEGSVSTLKIQRTERGDSAVYLCASSRSTGGVETQYFGPGTRLLVL.

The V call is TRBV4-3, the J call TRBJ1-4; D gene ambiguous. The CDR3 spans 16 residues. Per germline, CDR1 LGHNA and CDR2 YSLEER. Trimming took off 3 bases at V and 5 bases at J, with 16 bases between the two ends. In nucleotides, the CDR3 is TGCGCCAGCAGCCACGATACTTCGGGGTTAAATGAAAAACTGTTTTTT. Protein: CASSHDTSGLNEKLFF.

The CDR3 sequence is CASSTQTSGRYYEQYF. In nucleotides, the CDR3 is TGTGCCAGCTCCACTCAGACTAGCGGGAGGTACTACGAGCAGTACTTC. This rearrangement joins TRBV18 to TRBJ2-7; 13 nucleotides line up with TRBD2. Germline V gene sequence: CDR1 KGHSH, CDR2 LQKENI. J lost 3 bases, V lost 6 bases, and 8 bases had no gene match. CDR3 size: 16 residues.

CDR3 sequence (DNA): TGCGCCAGCAGCCGAGAGGGACTAGCGGACACCTACGAGCAGTACTTC. Its translation: CASSREGLADTYEQYF. This chain uses TRBV4-1 with TRBJ2-7, with 11 positions matching TRBD2. Per the germline V gene, CDR1 is MGHRA and CDR2 is YSYEKL. CDR3 size: 16 residues. The J segment lost 2 bases and the V segment lost 4 bases, leaving 7 bases of the junction unmatched.

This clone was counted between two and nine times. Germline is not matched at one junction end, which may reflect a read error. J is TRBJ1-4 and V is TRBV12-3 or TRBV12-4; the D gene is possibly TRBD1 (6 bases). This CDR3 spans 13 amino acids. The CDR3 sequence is CASSLGVGDNFVF. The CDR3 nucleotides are TGTGCCAGCAGTTTAGGGGTAGGGGACAACTTCGTTTTT.

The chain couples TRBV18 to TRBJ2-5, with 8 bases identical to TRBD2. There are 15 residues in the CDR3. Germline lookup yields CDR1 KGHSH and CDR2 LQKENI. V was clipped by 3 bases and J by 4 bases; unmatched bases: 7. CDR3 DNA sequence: TGTGCCAGCTCACCGGCGGCGGGGGGTAGAGAGACCCAGTACTTC. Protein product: CASSPAAGGRETQYF.

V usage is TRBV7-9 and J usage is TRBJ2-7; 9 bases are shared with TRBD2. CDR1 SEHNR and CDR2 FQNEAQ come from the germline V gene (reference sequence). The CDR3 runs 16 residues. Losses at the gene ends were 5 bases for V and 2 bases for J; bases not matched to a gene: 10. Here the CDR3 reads CASSLPFSGGPYEQYF. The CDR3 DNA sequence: TGTGCCAGCAGCCTCCCCTTCAGCGGGGGGCCCTACGAGCAGTACTTC.

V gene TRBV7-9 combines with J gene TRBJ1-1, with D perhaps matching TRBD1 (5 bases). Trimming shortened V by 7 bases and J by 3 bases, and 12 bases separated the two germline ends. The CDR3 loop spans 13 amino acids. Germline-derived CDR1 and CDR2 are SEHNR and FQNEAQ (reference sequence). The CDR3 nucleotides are TGTGCCAGCACCTCCTGGGGCGACACTGAAGCTTTCTTT. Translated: CASTSWGDTEAFF.